Below are 27 T cell receptor beta chains sequenced from a single sample in a study of response to subunit inactivated influenza vaccine. TCRdb reprocessed the RT-PCR reads via MiXCR and lists one record per CDR3 protein. The sample carries about 780,000 distinct CDR3 sequences, around a sixth recorded once. This specimen was PBMCs from blood, taken roughly 5 days after vaccination. The receptors come from a man in his fifties who received an inactivated influenza vaccine.

This rearrangement joins TRBV29-1 to TRBJ1-1; D is undetermined. The CDR3 extends over 13 amino acids. The V and J ends lost 7 bases and 1 base respectively, with 13 bases between them. Germline CDR1 reads SQVTM; CDR2 reads ANQGSEA. CDR3 nucleotides: TGCAGCGCCCCCCGTGAGGGGAACACTGAAGCTTTCTTT. Protein: CSAPREGNTEAFF.

The chain combines TRBV7-9 with TRBJ2-2; tentative D call: TRBD1 (5 bases). Germline assignment: CDR1 SEHNR and CDR2 FQNEAQ (reference sequence). V lost 5 bases to trimming and J lost 1 base, with 11 bases between them. CDR3 size: 15 residues. The CDR3 DNA sequence: TGTGCCAGCAGCGCGGACAAAAAGAACACCGGGGAGCTGTTTTTT. Protein product: CASSADKKNTGELFF.

The chain employs TRBV5-1 and TRBJ2-5, with 15 bases identical to TRBD2. CDR1 and CDR2 (germline): SGHRS, YFSETQ. CDR3 length: 19 residues. V shed 4 bases and J 2 bases; nucleotides not matched to a gene: 12. In nucleotides, the CDR3 is TGCGCCAGCAGCGGCGGGACTAGCGGGGGGCCGTATATACAAGAGACCCAGTACTTC. Its translation is CASSGGTSGGPYIQETQYF.

The rearrangement uses TRBV20-1 and TRBJ2-3, with D perhaps being TRBD1 or TRBD2 (6 bases each). With 1 base removed from V and 1 base from J, the gap between germline ends came to 15 bases. Germline CDR1 is DFQATT and CDR2 is SNEGSKA (reference sequence). The CDR3 spans 16 residues. The CDR3 loop is CSARAVGGARTDTQYF. CDR3 DNA: TGCAGTGCTAGAGCCGTCGGGGGCGCGCGCACAGATACGCAGTATTTT.

This clonotype has a handful of counts. The chain joins TRBV7-6 to TRBJ2-3; 8 bases match TRBD2. CDR1 and CDR2 from the germline V gene are SGHVS and FNYEAQ. This CDR3 spans 14 amino acids. V trimming: 3 bases; J trimming: 3 bases; junction bases outside the gene matches: 2. The CDR3 loop reads CASSFSGVTDTQYF. CDR3 bases: TGTGCCAGCAGCTTTAGCGGGGTGACAGATACGCAGTATTTT.

This chain uses TRBV5-1 with TRBJ2-5; TRBD2 might be the D (5 bases). Deletions cut 3 bases from V and 2 bases from J, with 14 bases between. The CDR3 totals 15 residues. Looked up from germline, CDR1 is SGHRS and CDR2 is YFSETQ. The CDR3 loop is CASSSHGERQETQYF. The CDR3 DNA reads TGCGCCAGCAGCTCCCACGGGGAGCGACAAGAGACCCAGTACTTC.

The chain uses TRBV10-3 and TRBJ2-3; D is unclear. The CDR3 sequence is 12 residues long. Trimming stripped 3 bases from V and 7 bases from J, with 8 bases between. The germline CDR1 and CDR2 sequences are ENHRY and SYGVKD. CDR3 sequence: CAISDAHNTQYF. Written as DNA, the CDR3 is TGTGCCATCAGTGACGCGCACAATACGCAGTATTTT.

The chain joins TRBV10-3 to TRBJ1-4; 8 bases align to TRBD1. Germline trimming cut 7 bases from V and 11 bases from J; bases unmatched to any gene: 12. The germline gives CDR1 ENHRY, CDR2 SYGVKD. This CDR3 region has 14 residues. CDR3 coding DNA: TGTGCCATCACCATCGGACAGGGCGGTGATAAACTGTTTTTT. This translates into CAITIGQGGDKLFF.

The chain couples TRBV20-1 to TRBJ2-1; 14 nucleotides match TRBD2. V gave up 5 bases and J gave up 9 bases; unmatched junction bases: 6. The CDR3 is 14 residues long. The V gene's germline CDR1 is DFQATT and CDR2 SNEGSKA (reference sequence). The CDR3 DNA reads as TGCAGTGCTCTCCGACTAGCGGGGGGGGCTGAGCAGTTCTTC. This codes for CSALRLAGGAEQFF.

This clonotype was observed a handful of times. The chain recombines TRBV20-1 with TRBJ2-7; 12 bases fit TRBD2. This CDR3 comprises 15 residues. Germline V gene data show CDR1 as DFQATT and CDR2 as SNEGSKA (reference sequence). The CDR3 protein is CSVRRLAGGRREQYF. CDR3 DNA: TGCAGCGTGCGTCGGCTAGCGGGAGGGCGCCGCGAGCAGTACTTC.

The chain couples TRBV27 to TRBJ1-2; maybe TRBD1 (5 bases). Germline V gene data show CDR1 as MNHEY and CDR2 as SMNVEV (reference sequence). V lost 6 bases to trimming and J lost 7 bases, with 15 bases between them. The CDR3 spans 13 residues. In DNA form, the CDR3 reads TGTGCCAGCAGATTGACAGAGTCGGCTGGCTACACCTTC. Its translation is CASRLTESAGYTF.

This clonotype was counted many times. The chain links TRBV12-3 or TRBV12-4 to TRBJ2-5, with TRBD1 matching over 11 bases. J gave up 5 bases and V 4 bases, and 6 bases lay outside the gene matches. The CDR3 is 15 amino acids. The CDR3 reads CASSSGQGAWETQYF. In DNA, the CDR3 is TGTGCCAGCAGTTCCGGACAGGGGGCTTGGGAGACCCAGTACTTC.

The chain uses TRBV20-1 and TRBJ2-7; 10 positions match TRBD2. The CDR3 loop spans 15 amino acids. Losses at the gene ends were 6 bases for V and 2 bases for J; bases not matched to a gene: 10. The V gene's germline CDR1 is DFQATT and CDR2 SNEGSKA (reference sequence). CDR3 region: CSAQGVAGGPYEQYF. CDR3 nucleotides: TGCAGTGCCCAGGGGGTAGCGGGGGGTCCCTACGAGCAGTACTTC.

Worth noting for this clonotype: This clone may be a read error of a much larger clone one base away. The chain employs TRBV2 and TRBJ2-1; a weak D match, TRBD1 (6 bases). Per the germline V gene, CDR1 is SNHLY and CDR2 is FYNNEI. The CDR3 is made up of 12 amino acids. V lost 6 bases and J 5 bases, leaving 8 bases between the germline ends. CDR3 protein: CASSGDNNEQFF. Here the CDR3 DNA reads TGTGCCAGCAGCGGGGACAACAATGAGCAGTTCTTC.

The CDR3 is CSAKDSLGYTF. The CDR3 DNA follows: TGCAGTGCTAAAGACAGCCTTGGCTACACCTTC. This sequence joins TRBV20-1 and TRBJ1-2, with D possibly matching TRBD1 (5 bases). V was cut by 4 bases and J by 7 bases, with 10 bases left in between. The CDR3 contains 11 residues. Germline assignment: CDR1 DFQATT and CDR2 SNEGSKA (reference sequence).

Only a few counts were recorded for this clonotype. The chain joins TRBV5-6 to TRBJ2-5, with 9 bases fitting TRBD1. Germline V gives CDR1 SGHDT, CDR2 YYEEEE. The CDR3 is 15 residues long. V was pared by 0 bases and J by 10 bases, with 10 bases of the junction left unmatched. Here the CDR3 reads CASSLGRQGVRDQYF. As DNA, the CDR3 is TGTGCCAGCAGCTTGGGAAGACAGGGGGTCCGAGACCAGTACTTC.

This chain joins TRBV15 and TRBJ2-7; TRBD2 is a possible D gene (5 bases). The CDR3 extends over 16 amino acids. The V end was cut by 3 bases, the J end by 4 bases, with 19 bases between. The germline gives CDR1 LNHNV, CDR2 YYDKDF (reference sequence). In DNA form, the CDR3 reads TGTGCCACCAGCAGGAATCCACTAGGGTCGATATACGAGCAGTACTTC. Protein product: CATSRNPLGSIYEQYF.

The V call is TRBV18, the J call TRBJ2-1; 9 bases line up with TRBD1. CDR3 size: 16 residues. Germline values: CDR1 KGHSH, CDR2 LQKENI. V was pared by 4 bases and J by 4 bases, with 8 bases of the junction left unmatched. This CDR3 is CASSRLQGAGYNEQFF. Here the CDR3 DNA reads TGTGCCAGCTCACGTCTACAGGGGGCTGGGTACAATGAGCAGTTCTTC.

The table lists this clonotype with a few counts. The chain is built from TRBV6-5 and TRBJ2-5; D is unclear. Per germline, CDR1 MNHEY and CDR2 SVGAGI. V was shortened by 0 bases and J by 1 base, with 12 bases between the two germline ends. The CDR3 has 16 amino acids. The CDR3 here is CASSYSMQLGQETQYF. In DNA form, the CDR3 reads TGTGCCAGCAGTTACTCGATGCAGCTGGGCCAAGAGACCCAGTACTTC.

The table lists this clonotype with a few counts. The gene calls are TRBV28 and TRBJ2-1; 9 nucleotides agree with TRBD1. Germline values: CDR1 MDHEN, CDR2 SYDVKM. The CDR3 covers 14 residues. Losses at the gene ends were 1 base for V and 9 bases for J; bases not matched to a gene: 4. CDR3 DNA sequence: TGTGCCAGCAGTTTATTGGACAGGGGAAGTGAGCAGTTCTTC. This gives the protein CASSLLDRGSEQFF.

V gene TRBV24-1 combines with J gene TRBJ2-7; D not resolved. The germline V gene has CDR1 KGHDR and CDR2 SFDVKD. CDR3 length equals 12 residues. V lost 3 bases, J lost 6 bases, and 8 bases lay in between. The CDR3 is CATSDPLGEQYF. The CDR3 nucleotides read TGTGCCACCAGTGATCCCTTGGGCGAGCAGTACTTC.

CDR3 loop: CSARELTSERDTQYF. As DNA, the CDR3 is TGCAGTGCTAGAGAACTGACTAGCGAGAGAGATACGCAGTATTTT. The genes are TRBV20-1 and TRBJ2-3; 8 bases match TRBD2. The length of the CDR3 is 15 residues. Per germline, CDR1 DFQATT and CDR2 SNEGSKA (reference sequence). V lost 0 bases and J lost 5; bases outside the gene matches: 7.

In its sample, this clonotype was seen a few times. The genes are TRBV4-1 and TRBJ1-5, with TRBD1 matching 8 bases. CDR1 and CDR2 (germline): MGHRA, YSYEKL. Trimming took 5 bases from V and 0 from J; bases not matched to a gene: 6. The CDR3 contains 16 residues. The DNA for the CDR3 is TGCGCCAGCAGCTGGGACAGGTCCTATAGCAATCAGCCCCAGCATTTT. Residues: CASSWDRSYSNQPQHF.

The CDR3 DNA follows: TGTGCCATCAGTGAGTCCGGGGGAGTCCACAATGAGCAGTTCTTC. Encoded protein: CAISESGGVHNEQFF. The chain uses TRBV10-3 and TRBJ2-1, with a tentative D call TRBD2 (6 bases). CDR3 length: 15 amino acids. Trimming took 0 bases from V and 5 from J, leaving 11 bases between them. Per the germline V gene, CDR1 is ENHRY and CDR2 is SYGVKD.

The J gene is TRBJ2-5, the V gene TRBV7-6, with 8 nucleotides matching TRBD1. There are 15 residues in the CDR3. Germline V gene sequence: CDR1 SGHVS, CDR2 FNYEAQ. Trimming took 3 bases from V and 3 from J; bases not matched to a gene: 6. CDR3 protein: CASSLYRGMEETQYF. DNA for the CDR3: TGTGCCAGCAGCTTGTACAGGGGGATGGAAGAGACCCAGTACTTC. Using reference TRBV7-6 and TRBJ2-5 for the parts outside the CDR3, the full variable domain is GAGVSQSPRYKVTKRGQDVALRCDPISGHVSLYWYRQALGQGPEFLTYFNYEAQQDKSGLPNDRFSAERPEGSISTLTIQRTEQRDSAMYRCASSLYRGMEETQYFGPGTRLLVL.

This rearrangement joins TRBV20-1 to TRBJ2-1, with D possibly TRBD1 on 5 matching bases. The CDR3 loop spans 13 amino acids. Germline lookup yields CDR1 DFQATT and CDR2 SNEGSKA (reference sequence). V was pared by 2 bases and J by 9 bases, with 14 bases between. CDR3 loop: CSARQGLYFEQFF. The CDR3 DNA reads TGCAGTGCTAGACAGGGCCTGTATTTTGAGCAGTTCTTC.

This rearrangement joins TRBV6-1 to TRBJ1-5; D is possibly TRBD1 (6 bases). This CDR3 region has 16 residues. CDR1 MNHNS and CDR2 SASEGT come from the germline V gene. The V end lost 2 bases, the J end lost 1 base, and 12 bases lay between the germline ends. In DNA form, the CDR3 reads TGTGCCAGCAGTGAACTGGGGGCGAGGAGCAATCAGCCCCAGCATTTT. The encoded protein is CASSELGARSNQPQHF.